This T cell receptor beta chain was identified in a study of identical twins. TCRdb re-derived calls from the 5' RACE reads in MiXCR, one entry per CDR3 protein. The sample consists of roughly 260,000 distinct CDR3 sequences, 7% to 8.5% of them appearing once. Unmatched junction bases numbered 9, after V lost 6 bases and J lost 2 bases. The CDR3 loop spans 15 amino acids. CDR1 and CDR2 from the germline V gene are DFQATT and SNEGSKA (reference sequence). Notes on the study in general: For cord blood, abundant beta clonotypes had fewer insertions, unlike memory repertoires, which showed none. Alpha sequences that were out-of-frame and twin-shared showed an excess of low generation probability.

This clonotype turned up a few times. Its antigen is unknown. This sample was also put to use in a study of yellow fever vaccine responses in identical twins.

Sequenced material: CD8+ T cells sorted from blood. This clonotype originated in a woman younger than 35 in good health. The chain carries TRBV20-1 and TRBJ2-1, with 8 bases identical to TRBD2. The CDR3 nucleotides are TGCAGTGCCTACAGCATAGCGGGACCCTACAATGAGCAGTTCTTC. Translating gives CSAYSIAGPYNEQFF.